This T cell receptor (beta chain) was observed in a study of OX40 agonist ivuxolimab in advanced cancers. Study-wide findings and caveats: The mean number of expanded clones was higher in CD8+ T cells than in CD4+.

CDR1 and CDR2 from the germline V gene are LGHNA and YNFKEQ. Trimming cost V 0 bases and J 3 bases, with 12 bases left between them. This CDR3 is built from 16 residues. As to this clone: Its antigen remains unidentified.

The protocol was immunoSEQ multiplex PCR, while the TCRdb copy is restricted to in-frame clones and leaves out a portion. The sample holds tens of thousands of clones, around 86% seen once. This TCR came from an adult with an advanced solid tumor such as melanoma, head and neck, liver or kidney cancer. This specimen was CD4+ or CD8+ T cells sorted from blood, taken in a trial of the OX40 agonist ivuxolimab. The V and J genes are TRBV4-2 and TRBJ2-1, with D possibly TRBD2 on 6 matching bases. The CDR3 DNA reads as TGTGCCAGCAGCCAAGATTATTGGGGGGACTACAATGAGCAGTTCTTC. This gives the protein CASSQDYWGDYNEQFF.